The sequence of this T cell receptor beta chain was determined in a study of tumor and adjacent non-tumor tissue in lung cancer. A modified ARM-PCR protocol with three rounds of nested PCR amplified TCRbeta. TCRdb redid the calling of the multiplex PCR reads with MiXCR, one entry per CDR3 protein. The repertoire holds 60,000 to 85,000 distinct CDR3 sequences, 75% to 90% seen once, with roughly 14% in the top ten. This CDR3 region has 14 residues. Trimming took off 6 bases at V and 1 base at J, with 12 bases between the two ends. CDR1 is SGHTA and CDR2 is FQGNSA in the germline V gene. Study results and limitations: Tumor TCR diversity, when higher, was linked to shorter survival. Top 100 clones took a larger repertoire share in normal lung. Tumor tissue had significantly higher TCR diversity than normal lung.

This sample's RNA came from whole unsorted tissue. On this clonotype itself: Its cognate antigen is unknown. This may stem from a read error, because a much larger clone lies one nucleotide away.

The sequenced sample consisted of lung tumor tissue. This TCR was sampled from a woman in her forties or fifties with non-small cell lung cancer. The rearrangement joins TRBV7-2 to TRBJ2-5, with D unclear. The CDR3 DNA reads as TGTGCCAGCAGGTTTTCGGCAGCCCAAGAGACCCAGTACTTC. Translated: CASRFSAAQETQYF.